This T cell receptor (beta chain) came from a study of shared clonotypes between healthy human individuals. Using immunoSEQ multiplex PCR, the repertoire was profiled, and TCRdb retains in-frame clones only, with some absent. In the table there are more than 400,000 clones, around 73% of which are singletons. CDR3 length equals 17 residues. The chain has TRBV21-1 and TRBJ2-7; the D call in the table, TRBD2, was not verified against the DNA. TRBV21-1 is annotated as a pseudogene. The sequence was collected from a woman aged 40 to 50 in good health. Some clones in this sample may be carry-over from other donors' samples. Sequencing was performed on PBMCs. CDR3 sequence: CASPSHLSGRSSYEQYF. CDR3 nucleotides: TGTGCCAGCCCAAGCCACCTTAGCGGGCGCAGCTCCTACGAGCAGTACTTC.